This T cell receptor beta chain was documented in a study of OX40 agonist ivuxolimab in advanced cancers. General study results and limits: Antigen specificity was not determined for the expanded peripheral T cells.

Only in-frame clones appear in the TCRdb table, and some are missing; sequencing was by immunoSEQ multiplex PCR. Among 35,000 to 45,000 clones listed, around 92% were seen once. On this clone itself: Its target is unknown.

V gave up 3 bases and J gave up 3 bases, with 16 bases separating them. Germline values: CDR1 SGDLS, CDR2 YYNGEE. This CDR3 is 15 amino acids long. The clonotype originates from an adult with an advanced solid tumor such as melanoma, head and neck, liver or kidney cancer. This material consisted of CD4+ or CD8+ T cells sorted from blood, taken in a trial of the OX40 agonist ivuxolimab. V usage is TRBV9 and J usage is TRBJ2-7, with D tentatively TRBD1 (6 bases). CDR3 coding DNA: TGTGCCAGCAGCGCCCGGGACAAGGGGCGCTACGAGCAGTACTTC. Protein product: CASSARDKGRYEQYF.